This T cell receptor beta chain is from a study of blood T cell repertoires in COVID-19. Method: immunoSEQ multiplex PCR; TCRdb's copy keeps in-frame clones and lacks some. The sample contains 200,000 to 250,000 clones, around 90% of which appear only once. V was shortened by 4 bases and J by 6 bases, with 11 bases between the two germline ends. The CDR3 spans 13 residues. Per the germline V gene, CDR1 is SGHRS and CDR2 is YFSETQ. The gene calls are TRBV5-1 and TRBJ2-1; a weak D match, TRBD2 (5 bases). The source of this sequence is a woman aged 18 to 35 who had recovered from COVID-19. Sequencing was done on a sample of peripheral blood. In DNA form, the CDR3 reads TGCGCCAGCAGCATTAGTCTAGCCAATGAGCAGTTCTTC. Encoded protein: CASSISLANEQFF.